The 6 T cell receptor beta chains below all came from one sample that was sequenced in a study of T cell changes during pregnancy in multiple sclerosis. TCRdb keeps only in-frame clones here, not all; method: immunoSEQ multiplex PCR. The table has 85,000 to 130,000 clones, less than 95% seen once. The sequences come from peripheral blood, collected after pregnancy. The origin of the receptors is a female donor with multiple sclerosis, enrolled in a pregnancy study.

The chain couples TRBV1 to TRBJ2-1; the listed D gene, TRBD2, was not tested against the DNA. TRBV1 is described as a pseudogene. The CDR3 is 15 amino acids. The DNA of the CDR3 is TGCACCAGCAGCCAAGACAGCCCCCCTAGAAATGAGCAGTTCTTC. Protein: CTSSQDSPPRNEQFF.

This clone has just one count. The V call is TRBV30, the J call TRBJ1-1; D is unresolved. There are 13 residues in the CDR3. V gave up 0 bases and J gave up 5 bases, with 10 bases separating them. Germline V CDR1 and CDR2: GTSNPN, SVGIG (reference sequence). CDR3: CAWSVSIVTEAFF. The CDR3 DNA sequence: TGTGCCTGGAGTGTATCAATAGTTACTGAAGCTTTCTTT. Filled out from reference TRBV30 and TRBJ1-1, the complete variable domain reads SQTIHQWPATLVQPVGSPLSLECTVEGTSNPNLYWYRQAAGRGLQLLFYSVGIGQISSEVPQNLSASRPQDRQFILSSKKLLLSDSGFYLCAWSVSIVTEAFFGQGTRLTVV.

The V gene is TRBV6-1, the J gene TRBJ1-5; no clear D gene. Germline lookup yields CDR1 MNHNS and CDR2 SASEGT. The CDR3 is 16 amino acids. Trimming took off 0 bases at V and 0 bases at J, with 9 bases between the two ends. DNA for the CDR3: TGTGCCAGCAGTGAAGCGGGAGGGTTTAGCAATCAGCCCCAGCATTTT. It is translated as CASSEAGGFSNQPQHF.

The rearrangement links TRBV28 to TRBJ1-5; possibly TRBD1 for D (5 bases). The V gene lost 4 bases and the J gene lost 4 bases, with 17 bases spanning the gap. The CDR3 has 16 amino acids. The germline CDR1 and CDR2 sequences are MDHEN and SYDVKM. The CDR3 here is CASSYVSPRGNQPQHF. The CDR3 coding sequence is TGTGCCAGCAGTTATGTGTCACCAAGGGGTAATCAGCCCCAGCATTTT.

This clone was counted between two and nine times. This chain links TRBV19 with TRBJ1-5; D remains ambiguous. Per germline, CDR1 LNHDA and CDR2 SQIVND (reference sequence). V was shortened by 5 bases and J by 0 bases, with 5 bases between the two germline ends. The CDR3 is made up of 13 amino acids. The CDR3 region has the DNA TGTGCCAGTAGTCCAGATAGCAATCAGCCCCAGCATTTT. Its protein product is CASSPDSNQPQHF.

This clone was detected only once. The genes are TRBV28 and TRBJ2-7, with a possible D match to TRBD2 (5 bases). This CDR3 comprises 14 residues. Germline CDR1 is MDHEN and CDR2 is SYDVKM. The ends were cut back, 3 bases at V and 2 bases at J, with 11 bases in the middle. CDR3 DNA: TGTGCCAGCAGTTTCGCGGGTATAACCTACGAGCAGTACTTC. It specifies CASSFAGITYEQYF.